Following are 22 T cell receptor beta chains from one sample sequenced in a study of T cell responses to AZD1222 COVID-19 vaccine. Only in-frame clones appear in the TCRdb table, and some are missing; sequencing was by immunoSEQ multiplex PCR. The repertoire includes 95,000 to 150,000 clones, about 88% of them detected once, and approximately 9.3% sits in the top ten. The starting material was peripheral blood, obtained on day 0 of AZD1222 vaccination. The receptor source for this set is an adult in good health.

The CDR3 here is CATSDRMNSPLHF. The DNA for the CDR3 is TGTGCCACCTCGGACAGGATGAATTCACCCCTCCACTTT. This chain connects TRBV15 to TRBJ1-6, with TRBD1 identical over 7 bases. V lost 8 bases and J lost 7; bases outside the gene matches: 5. Germline V gives CDR1 LNHNV, CDR2 YYDKDF (reference sequence). The CDR3 consists of 13 residues.

CDR3 sequence: CASSDGGRQGMYF. In nucleotides, the CDR3 is TGTGCCAGCAGTGATGGGGGGCGACAGGGGATGTACTTC. The chain carries TRBV6-1 and TRBJ2-5; 8 bases map to TRBD1. CDR3 length equals 13 residues. Germline V lookup: CDR1 MNHNS, CDR2 SASEGT. V trimming: 3 bases; J trimming: 13 bases; junction bases outside the gene matches: 10.

The rearrangement joins TRBV3-1 (or the pseudogene TRBV3-2) to TRBJ1-2; D might be TRBD1 (6 bases). Germline V gene lookup returns CDR1 LGHDT and CDR2 YNNKEL (reference sequence). This CDR3 region has 15 residues. Trimming removed 1 base from V and 7 bases from J, with 16 bases in between. The CDR3 loop reads CASSQVWTALTGYTF. The CDR3 DNA follows: TGTGCCAGCAGCCAAGTTTGGACAGCCTTAACTGGCTACACCTTC.

This chain joins TRBV18 and TRBJ1-1; D remains ambiguous. This CDR3 spans 13 amino acids. Between the trimmed V and J ends, which lost 4 bases and 6 bases, there was a span of 12 bases. Looked up from germline, CDR1 is KGHSH and CDR2 is LQKENI. In DNA, the CDR3 is TGTGCCAGCTCACTCGGGGTGACATCTGAAGCTTTCTTT. Translation gives CASSLGVTSEAFF.

This chain links TRBV28 with TRBJ2-7; D perhaps matches TRBD1 (7 bases). The CDR3 is 14 amino acids. V was trimmed by 4 bases and J by 2 bases, leaving 12 bases between them. CDR1 and CDR2 (germline): MDHEN, SYDVKM. CDR3 sequence (DNA): TGTGCCAGCAGTTCACAGGGGACTCCCTACGAGCAGTACTTC. Translation: CASSSQGTPYEQYF.

This clone was detected only a few times. V usage is TRBV4-1 and J usage is TRBJ1-2, with 7 bases identical to TRBD1. Germline lookup yields CDR1 MGHRA and CDR2 YSYEKL. The CDR3 is made up of 15 amino acids. Trimming cost V 3 bases and J 8 bases; bases outside gene matches: 12. The CDR3 DNA reads as TGCGCCAGCAGCCACCCCTCGCAGGGGGTTGAGGGCTACACCTTC. Translating gives CASSHPSQGVEGYTF.

The chain links TRBV7-9 to TRBJ2-1, with D uncertain. V dropped 4 bases and J dropped 0 bases, with 10 bases sitting between them. This CDR3 has 15 amino acids. Germline V gene sequence: CDR1 SEHNR, CDR2 FQNEAQ (reference sequence). In DNA, the CDR3 is TGTGCCAGCAGCTCTGACACAAACTCCTACAATGAGCAGTTCTTC. It encodes CASSSDTNSYNEQFF. Drawing the rest from reference TRBV7-9 and TRBJ2-1, the complete variable domain is DTGVSQNPRHKITKRGQNVTFRCDPISEHNRLYWYRQTLGQGPEFLTYFQNEAQLEKSRLLSDRFSAERPKGSFSTLEIQRTEQGDSAMYLCASSSDTNSYNEQFFGPGTRLTVL.

There are a few counts of this clone. The chain couples TRBV6-1 to TRBJ2-7; D remains ambiguous. Germline V gives CDR1 MNHNS, CDR2 SASEGT. CDR3 length: 13 residues. Trimming removed 3 bases at V and 2 bases at J, with 8 bases between. In nucleotides, the CDR3 is TGTGCCAGCAGTGATGGGCTTACCTACGAGCAGTACTTC. Translated, it gives CASSDGLTYEQYF.

This chain joins TRBV28 and TRBJ2-7; the match to TRBD2 covers 9 bases. CDR1 is MDHEN, CDR2 SYDVKM, per germline. The CDR3 totals 15 residues. After removal of 3 bases from V and 2 bases from J, the junction contained 5 bases not matched to a gene. The CDR3 bases are TGTGCCAGCAGTTTTATCGCGGGAGGGACCTACGAGCAGTACTTC. Its protein is CASSFIAGGTYEQYF.

This clone was detected a few times. The chain uses TRBV4-1 and TRBJ2-7; D is perhaps TRBD2 (5 bases). CDR1 MGHRA and CDR2 YSYEKL come from the germline V gene. This CDR3 is 17 amino acids long. V was cut by 4 bases and J by 2 bases, with 21 bases left in between. The CDR3 region is CASSPARRTRVTYEQYF. The CDR3 DNA reads TGCGCCAGCAGCCCGGCTCGTAGGACTCGGGTAACCTACGAGCAGTACTTC.

This sequence joins TRBV30 and TRBJ2-1, with a weak D call TRBD2 (5 bases). V lost 0 bases and J 9 bases, leaving 12 bases between the germline ends. CDR3 size: 13 residues. The germline gives CDR1 GTSNPN, CDR2 SVGIG (reference sequence). CDR3 region: CAWSVLGSSEQFF. The DNA of the CDR3 is TGTGCCTGGAGTGTACTTGGGAGTAGTGAGCAGTTCTTC.

The V call is TRBV15, the J call TRBJ2-7; 12 bases match TRBD1. The V gene's germline CDR1 is LNHNV and CDR2 YYDKDF (reference sequence). Losses at the gene ends were 3 bases for V and 5 bases for J; bases not matched to a gene: 5. CDR3 length equals 15 residues. The CDR3 sequence is CATSRLGTGGDEQYF. The CDR3 DNA is TGTGCCACCAGCAGGTTGGGGACAGGGGGCGACGAGCAGTACTTC. Based on the CDR3 plus reference TRBV15 and TRBJ2-7, the full variable domain is DAMVIQNPRYQVTQFGKPVTLSCSQTLNHNVMYWYQQKSSQAPKLLFHYYDKDFNNEADTPDNFQSRRPNTSFCFLDIRSPGLGDTAMYLCATSRLGTGGDEQYFGPGTRLTVT.

The chain joins TRBV30 to TRBJ2-5; D is unclear. The CDR3 runs to 13 residues. Germline V CDR1 and CDR2: GTSNPN, SVGIG (reference sequence). V was shortened by 2 bases and J by 0 bases, with 7 bases between the two germline ends. This chain's CDR3 is CAWSRSHQETQYF. CDR3 nucleotide sequence: TGTGCCTGGAGTAGAAGTCACCAAGAGACCCAGTACTTC. Combining the CDR3 with reference TRBV30 and TRBJ2-5 gives the whole variable domain SQTIHQWPATLVQPVGSPLSLECTVEGTSNPNLYWYRQAAGRGLQLLFYSVGIGQISSEVPQNLSASRPQDRQFILSSKKLLLSDSGFYLCAWSRSHQETQYFGPGTRLLVL.

The chain carries TRBV7-8 and TRBJ1-5, with 10 nucleotides matching TRBD1. The CDR3 runs to 15 residues. After removal of 6 bases from V and 5 bases from J, the junction contained 7 bases not matched to a gene. Germline CDR1 SGHVS, CDR2 FQNEAQ. This chain's CDR3 is CASSFRDRGYQPQHF. In nucleotides, the CDR3 is TGTGCCAGCAGTTTTCGGGACAGGGGATATCAGCCCCAGCATTTT.

The chain links TRBV27 to TRBJ2-1; D uncertain. CDR1 is MNHEY, CDR2 SMNVEV, per germline (reference sequence). The V and J ends lost 5 bases and 10 bases respectively, with 9 bases between them. The CDR3 has 11 amino acids. CDR3 sequence: CASSPGLEQFF. The CDR3 DNA follows: TGTGCCAGCAGTCCTGGGTTAGAGCAGTTCTTC.

The genes are TRBV7-2 and TRBJ1-1; tentatively, D is TRBD1 (5 bases). V lost 5 bases and J lost 4, with 17 bases in between. CDR1 is SGHTA, CDR2 FQGNSA, per germline. The CDR3 has 15 residues. The CDR3 loop is CASSPPGVVGTEAFF. The CDR3, as DNA: TGTGCCAGCAGCCCGCCGGGGGTGGTAGGCACTGAAGCTTTCTTT.

The CDR3 is CASTRGQGSYGYTF. In DNA, the CDR3 is TGTGCCAGCACGCGCGGACAGGGGAGTTATGGCTACACCTTC. The gene calls are TRBV2 and TRBJ1-2, with TRBD1 identical over 9 bases. The germline gives CDR1 SNHLY, CDR2 FYNNEI. This CDR3 has 14 residues. J was trimmed by 5 bases and V by 7 bases; bases with no gene match: 8.

V gene TRBV9 combines with J gene TRBJ2-7; D is possibly TRBD2 (6 bases). There are 15 residues in the CDR3. V was clipped by 4 bases and J by 3 bases, with 17 bases between them. Germline V gene lookup returns CDR1 SGDLS and CDR2 YYNGEE. CDR3 DNA sequence: TGTGCCAGCAGCTACCAGGGTAGCGGCTTCTACGAGCAGTACTTC. This gives the protein CASSYQGSGFYEQYF.

This clone has a single count. The J gene is TRBJ1-2, the V gene TRBV27, with D perhaps TRBD1 (5 bases). V lost 2 bases to trimming and J lost 0 bases, with 13 bases between them. Germline assignment: CDR1 MNHEY and CDR2 SMNVEV (reference sequence). The CDR3 loop spans 16 amino acids. The CDR3 loop is CASSLDRDRSNYGYTF. CDR3 sequence (DNA): TGTGCCAGCAGTTTAGACCGGGACCGGTCTAACTATGGCTACACCTTC.

The chain has TRBV3-1 (or the pseudogene TRBV3-2) and TRBJ2-4; D ambiguous. The germline V gene encodes CDR1 LGHDT and CDR2 YNNKEL (reference sequence). V was shortened by 1 base and J by 9 bases, with 7 bases between the two germline ends. The CDR3 has 12 residues. For the CDR3, the DNA is TGTGCCAGCAGCCAAGGACGAAGCATTCAGTACTTC. Translated: CASSQGRSIQYF.

The chain has TRBV6-5 and TRBJ1-5, with 7 bases fitting TRBD1. The germline V gene encodes CDR1 MNHEY and CDR2 SVGAGI. The CDR3 spans 13 residues. Unmatched junction bases numbered 4, after V lost 6 bases and J lost 5 bases. CDR3 amino acids: CASSQTGYQPQHF. CDR3 nucleotide sequence: TGTGCCAGCAGCCAGACAGGGTATCAGCCCCAGCATTTT.

This chain joins TRBV15 and TRBJ2-1; 12 nucleotides match TRBD1. Germline CDR1 LNHNV, CDR2 YYDKDF (reference sequence). The trim removed 3 bases at V and 8 bases at J, leaving 11 bases unmatched. CDR3 size: 17 residues. CDR3 DNA sequence: TGTGCCACCAGCAGGGAAACTCCGGGACAGGGGGCCTATGAGCAGTTCTTC. The encoded protein is CATSRETPGQGAYEQFF.